The rows below give T cell receptor beta chains drawn from one sample of a study of identical twins. From the 5' RACE reads, TCRdb called clonotypes with MiXCR, one entry per CDR3 protein. Among 1.5 million to 2 million distinct CDR3 sequences, about 32% were seen once, and the ten largest hold 0.27%. The specimen was cord blood. Every receptor here comes from a newborn girl in good health. CDR3s include the opening cysteine and the closing phenylalanine or tryptophan. D genes are given only for firm matches. Clone size is given for some rows only: seen once, a few or many times, or a class if the clone is expanded.

v_call: TRBV29-1; clone_size: NA; d_call: TRBD2; j_call: TRBJ2-3; cdr3_aa: CSVEGRLAGGPTDTQYF; cdr3_nt: TGCAGCGTTGAAGGTCGACTAGCGGGGGGGCCCACAGATACGCAGTATTTT
v_call: TRBV20-1; clone_size: few; d_call: TRBD2; j_call: TRBJ2-1; cdr3_aa: CSARDWGTSGNNEQFF; cdr3_nt: TGCAGTGCTAGAGATTGGGGGACTAGCGGGAACAATGAGCAGTTCTTC
v_call: TRBV4-1; clone_size: once; d_call: NA; j_call: TRBJ1-5; cdr3_aa: CASSQIGFNQPQHF; cdr3_nt: TGCGCCAGCAGCCAAATAGGCTTTAATCAGCCCCAGCATTTT
v_call: TRBV6-1; clone_size: NA; d_call: NA; j_call: TRBJ1-5; cdr3_aa: CASSTSSYSNQPQHF; cdr3_nt: TGTGCCAGCAGTACTTCAAGCTATAGCAATCAGCCCCAGCATTTT
v_call: TRBV12-3/TRBV12-4; clone_size: few; d_call: NA; j_call: TRBJ2-1; cdr3_aa: CASSLSEREYEQFF; cdr3_nt: TGTGCCAGCAGTTTATCAGAAAGGGAGTATGAGCAGTTCTTC
v_call: TRBV29-1; clone_size: many; d_call: TRBD2; j_call: TRBJ2-7; cdr3_aa: CSVEDLAGGHYEQYF; cdr3_nt: TGCAGCGTTGAAGATCTAGCGGGAGGGCACTACGAGCAGTACTTC
v_call: TRBV5-1; clone_size: NA; d_call: NA; j_call: TRBJ2-3; cdr3_aa: CASSLGQGRGPDTQYF; cdr3_nt: TGCGCCAGCAGCTTGGGGCAGGGTCGTGGACCAGATACGCAGTATTTT
v_call: TRBV18; clone_size: NA; d_call: NA; j_call: TRBJ1-6; cdr3_aa: CASSPQDSQISPLHF; cdr3_nt: TGTGCCAGCTCACCACAGGACAGTCAAATTTCACCCCTCCACTTT
v_call: TRBV24-1; clone_size: NA; d_call: NA; j_call: TRBJ2-1; cdr3_aa: CATSERTKDLGNEQFF; cdr3_nt: TGTGCCACCAGTGAACGAACCAAAGACCTGGGGAATGAGCAGTTCTTC
v_call: TRBV2; clone_size: NA; d_call: TRBD2; j_call: TRBJ2-1; cdr3_aa: CASSEARAGDFNEQFF; cdr3_nt: TGTGCCAGCAGTGAAGCGCGAGCGGGAGATTTCAATGAGCAGTTCTTC
v_call: TRBV9; clone_size: NA; d_call: NA; j_call: TRBJ2-3; cdr3_aa: CASSVGSGTQTDTQYF; cdr3_nt: TGTGCCAGCAGCGTAGGTTCGGGGACTCAGACAGATACGCAGTATTTT
v_call: TRBV11-2; clone_size: few; d_call: TRBD2; j_call: TRBJ2-3; cdr3_aa: CASSPGLAVNTQYF; cdr3_nt: TGTGCCAGCAGCCCGGGACTAGCGGTAAATACGCAGTATTTT
v_call: TRBV4-1; clone_size: few; d_call: NA; j_call: TRBJ2-3; cdr3_aa: CASSQDHRYHTQYF; cdr3_nt: TGCGCCAGCAGCCAAGATCACCGTTATCATACGCAGTATTTT
v_call: TRBV15; clone_size: few; d_call: TRBD1; j_call: TRBJ1-1; cdr3_aa: CATSGGQSGTEAFF; cdr3_nt: TGTGCCACCAGCGGGGGACAGTCTGGGACTGAAGCTTTCTTT
v_call: TRBV6-6; clone_size: few; d_call: TRBD2; j_call: TRBJ2-4; cdr3_aa: CASGDSGATKNIQYF; cdr3_nt: TGTGCCAGCGGGGATAGCGGGGCGACAAAAAACATTCAGTACTTC
v_call: TRBV11-2; clone_size: NA; d_call: TRBD2; j_call: TRBJ2-3; cdr3_aa: CASSATSGGSTDTQYF; cdr3_nt: TGTGCCAGCAGCGCGACTAGCGGGGGAAGCACAGATACGCAGTATTTT
v_call: TRBV10-3; clone_size: NA; d_call: NA; j_call: TRBJ1-5; cdr3_aa: CAISVATGSNQPQHF; cdr3_nt: TGTGCCATCAGTGTGGCTACAGGGAGCAATCAGCCCCAGCATTTT
v_call: TRBV7-2; clone_size: few; d_call: TRBD2; j_call: TRBJ2-5; cdr3_aa: CASITGTSFSETQYF; cdr3_nt: TGTGCCAGCATCACCGGGACTAGTTTTAGCGAGACCCAGTACTTC
v_call: TRBV4-1; clone_size: few; d_call: NA; j_call: TRBJ2-3; cdr3_aa: CASSPWPTDTQYF; cdr3_nt: TGCGCCAGCAGCCCCTGGCCTACAGATACGCAGTATTTT
v_call: TRBV20-1; clone_size: NA; d_call: TRBD1; j_call: TRBJ1-5; cdr3_aa: CSATRPGTGHYQPQHF; cdr3_nt: TGCAGTGCTACCCGGCCTGGGACAGGGCATTATCAGCCCCAGCATTTT
v_call: TRBV20-1; clone_size: NA; d_call: TRBD1; j_call: TRBJ2-1; cdr3_aa: CGARGLAIDEQFF; cdr3_nt: TGCGGTGCTAGGGGGCTAGCCATAGATGAGCAGTTCTTC
v_call: TRBV27; clone_size: many; d_call: NA; j_call: TRBJ1-5; cdr3_aa: CASSLSDSNQPQHF; cdr3_nt: TGTGCCAGCAGTTTATCGGACAGCAATCAGCCCCAGCATTTT
v_call: TRBV4-2; clone_size: few; d_call: TRBD1; j_call: TRBJ1-4; cdr3_aa: CASSLGQGPNEKLFF; cdr3_nt: TGTGCCAGCAGCCTGGGACAGGGACCTAATGAAAAACTGTTTTTT
v_call: TRBV24-1; clone_size: NA; d_call: NA; j_call: TRBJ2-7; cdr3_aa: CATSSGHHYEQYF; cdr3_nt: TGTGCCACCAGTTCGGGACACCACTACGAGCAGTACTTC
v_call: TRBV5-5; clone_size: NA; d_call: NA; j_call: TRBJ1-5; cdr3_aa: CASSKQGGRINQPQHF; cdr3_nt: TGTGCCAGCAGCAAGCAGGGAGGGAGGATCAATCAGCCCCAGCATTTT
v_call: TRBV20-1; clone_size: NA; d_call: TRBD2; j_call: TRBJ2-1; cdr3_aa: CSARTSNYNEQFF; cdr3_nt: TGCAGTGCTCGGACTAGTAACTACAATGAGCAGTTCTTC
v_call: TRBV7-9; clone_size: many; d_call: NA; j_call: TRBJ1-2; cdr3_aa: CASSHKAWTANYGYTF; cdr3_nt: TGTGCCAGCAGCCACAAAGCGTGGACAGCTAACTATGGCTACACCTTC
v_call: TRBV7-2; clone_size: NA; d_call: NA; j_call: TRBJ1-1; cdr3_aa: CASRLDGIQAAFF; cdr3_nt: TGTGCCAGCAGACTGGACGGCATACAGGCGGCTTTCTTT
v_call: TRBV5-1; clone_size: many; d_call: NA; j_call: TRBJ1-2; cdr3_aa: CASSSQANYGYTF; cdr3_nt: TGTGCCAGCAGTTCCCAGGCTAACTATGGCTACACCTTC
v_call: TRBV7-9; clone_size: NA; d_call: NA; j_call: TRBJ1-1; cdr3_aa: CASRLFRANTEAFF; cdr3_nt: TGTGCCAGCAGACTCTTTAGGGCGAACACTGAAGCTTTCTTT
v_call: TRBV7-9; clone_size: NA; d_call: NA; j_call: TRBJ1-2; cdr3_aa: CASSLFSGMGANYGYTF; cdr3_nt: TGTGCCAGCAGCTTATTTTCGGGGATGGGGGCAAACTATGGCTACACCTTC
v_call: TRBV10-2; clone_size: NA; d_call: NA; j_call: TRBJ2-5; cdr3_aa: CASFGVYNEQYF; cdr3_nt: TGCGCCAGCTTCGGGGTCTACAATGAGCAGTACTTC
v_call: TRBV10-3; clone_size: few; d_call: NA; j_call: TRBJ2-7; cdr3_aa: CAISESTTPYEQYF; cdr3_nt: TGTGCCATCAGTGAGTCGACTACCCCCTACGAGCAGTACTTC
v_call: TRBV20-1; clone_size: few; d_call: NA; j_call: TRBJ1-6; cdr3_aa: CSAGLNSNSPLHF; cdr3_nt: TGCAGTGCGGGACTCAACTCAAATTCACCCCTCCACTTT
v_call: TRBV3-1; clone_size: NA; d_call: TRBD2; j_call: TRBJ2-1; cdr3_aa: CASTRGLAGTYNEQFF; cdr3_nt: TGTGCCAGCACCCGAGGACTAGCGGGCACCTACAATGAGCAGTTCTTC
v_call: TRBV4-2; clone_size: many; d_call: TRBD2; j_call: TRBJ2-1; cdr3_aa: CASSQDISGRAREQFF; cdr3_nt: TGTGCCAGCAGCCAAGATATTAGCGGGAGGGCCAGGGAGCAGTTCTTC
v_call: TRBV2; clone_size: NA; d_call: TRBD2; j_call: TRBJ2-7; cdr3_aa: CASIAGGSLFEQYF; cdr3_nt: TGTGCCAGCATCGCCGGGGGGTCCCTGTTCGAGCAGTACTTC
v_call: TRBV2; clone_size: NA; d_call: NA; j_call: TRBJ2-7; cdr3_aa: CASSEKGTYNEQYF; cdr3_nt: TGTGCCAGCAGTGAGAAGGGGACCTACAATGAGCAGTACTTC
v_call: TRBV20-1; clone_size: NA; d_call: NA; j_call: TRBJ2-3; cdr3_aa: CSARRQTGAHYADTQYF; cdr3_nt: TGCAGTGCTAGGCGGCAAACTGGGGCACACTACGCAGATACGCAGTATTTT
v_call: TRBV4-1; clone_size: NA; d_call: TRBD1; j_call: TRBJ1-2; cdr3_aa: CASSQVGQGGGYTF; cdr3_nt: TGCGCCAGCAGCCAGGTCGGACAGGGGGGTGGCTACACCTTC
v_call: TRBV20-1; clone_size: NA; d_call: TRBD1; j_call: TRBJ1-1; cdr3_aa: CSARERGLWMNTEAFF; cdr3_nt: TGCAGTGCTAGGGAGAGGGGGCTTTGGATGAACACTGAAGCTTTCTTT
v_call: TRBV12-3/TRBV12-4; clone_size: few; d_call: NA; j_call: TRBJ1-2; cdr3_aa: CASTPLASTVDYGYTF; cdr3_nt: TGTGCCAGCACCCCACTCGCCTCGACAGTGGACTATGGCTACACCTTC
v_call: TRBV2; clone_size: NA; d_call: TRBD2; j_call: TRBJ2-1; cdr3_aa: CASSEPSGRREQFF; cdr3_nt: TGTGCCAGCAGTGAACCTAGCGGGAGAAGGGAGCAGTTCTTC
v_call: TRBV7-9; clone_size: NA; d_call: NA; j_call: TRBJ2-3; cdr3_aa: CASSCAPAPSTDTQYF; cdr3_nt: TGTGCCAGCAGCTGTGCCCCAGCGCCTTCCACAGATACGCAGTATTTT
v_call: TRBV7-9; clone_size: few; d_call: TRBD1; j_call: TRBJ2-7; cdr3_aa: CASSLAHRGQESYEQYF; cdr3_nt: TGTGCCAGCAGCTTAGCTCATCGGGGACAGGAATCCTACGAGCAGTACTTC
v_call: TRBV12-3/TRBV12-4; clone_size: few; d_call: NA; j_call: TRBJ1-2; cdr3_aa: CASSLKQGGGYTF; cdr3_nt: TGTGCCAGCAGTTTAAAACAGGGTGGTGGCTACACCTTC
v_call: TRBV18; clone_size: NA; d_call: TRBD2; j_call: TRBJ2-7; cdr3_aa: CASSPRSGGFSYNEQYF; cdr3_nt: TGTGCCAGCTCACCACGCAGCGGGGGCTTCTCCTACAATGAGCAGTACTTC
v_call: TRBV28; clone_size: few; d_call: NA; j_call: TRBJ2-7; cdr3_aa: CASSLPTSSWWYEQYF; cdr3_nt: TGTGCCAGCAGTTTACCGACTAGTTCATGGTGGTATGAGCAGTACTTC
v_call: TRBV11-1; clone_size: few; d_call: NA; j_call: TRBJ2-7; cdr3_aa: CASSLAREYEQYF; cdr3_nt: TGTGCCAGCAGCTTAGCGCGAGAATACGAGCAGTACTTC
v_call: TRBV7-9; clone_size: NA; d_call: NA; j_call: TRBJ1-1; cdr3_aa: CASKPGEFEAFF; cdr3_nt: TGTGCCAGCAAACCAGGGGAGTTCGAAGCTTTCTTT
v_call: TRBV2; clone_size: NA; d_call: TRBD1; j_call: TRBJ1-5; cdr3_aa: CASSTGGYQPQHF; cdr3_nt: TGTGCCAGCAGTACAGGGGGGTATCAGCCCCAGCATTTT
v_call: TRBV20-1; clone_size: NA; d_call: NA; j_call: TRBJ1-5; cdr3_aa: CSARCGNQPQHF; cdr3_nt: TGCAGTGCTAGATGTGGTAATCAGCCCCAGCATTTT
v_call: TRBV20-1; clone_size: NA; d_call: NA; j_call: TRBJ2-1; cdr3_aa: CSARVRGGAWSEQFF; cdr3_nt: TGCAGTGCTAGGGTCAGGGGTGGGGCGTGGAGTGAGCAGTTCTTC
v_call: TRBV27; clone_size: NA; d_call: NA; j_call: TRBJ2-3; cdr3_aa: CASSSPLTDTQYF; cdr3_nt: TGTGCCAGCAGTTCCCCCCTGACAGATACGCAGTATTTT
v_call: TRBV6-1; clone_size: few; d_call: TRBD2; j_call: TRBJ2-1; cdr3_aa: CASSLTSGGSSSYNEQFF; cdr3_nt: TGTGCCAGCAGCCTGACTAGCGGGGGGTCTAGCTCCTACAATGAGCAGTTCTTC
v_call: TRBV5-1; clone_size: few; d_call: NA; j_call: TRBJ2-3; cdr3_aa: CASWLSGRTDTQYF; cdr3_nt: TGCGCCAGCTGGCTTTCGGGTCGAACAGATACGCAGTATTTT
v_call: TRBV2; clone_size: NA; d_call: TRBD2; j_call: TRBJ2-3; cdr3_aa: CASSEGTSGSSDTQYF; cdr3_nt: TGTGCCAGCAGCGAAGGGACTAGCGGGAGCTCAGATACGCAGTATTTT
v_call: TRBV28; clone_size: NA; d_call: NA; j_call: TRBJ1-6; cdr3_aa: CASSLADRYNSPLHF; cdr3_nt: TGTGCCAGCAGTTTAGCCGATAGATATAATTCACCCCTCCACTTT
v_call: TRBV12-3/TRBV12-4; clone_size: NA; d_call: NA; j_call: TRBJ2-5; cdr3_aa: CASSLGIDLYQETQYF; cdr3_nt: TGTGCCAGCAGTTTAGGGATCGATCTATACCAAGAGACCCAGTACTTC